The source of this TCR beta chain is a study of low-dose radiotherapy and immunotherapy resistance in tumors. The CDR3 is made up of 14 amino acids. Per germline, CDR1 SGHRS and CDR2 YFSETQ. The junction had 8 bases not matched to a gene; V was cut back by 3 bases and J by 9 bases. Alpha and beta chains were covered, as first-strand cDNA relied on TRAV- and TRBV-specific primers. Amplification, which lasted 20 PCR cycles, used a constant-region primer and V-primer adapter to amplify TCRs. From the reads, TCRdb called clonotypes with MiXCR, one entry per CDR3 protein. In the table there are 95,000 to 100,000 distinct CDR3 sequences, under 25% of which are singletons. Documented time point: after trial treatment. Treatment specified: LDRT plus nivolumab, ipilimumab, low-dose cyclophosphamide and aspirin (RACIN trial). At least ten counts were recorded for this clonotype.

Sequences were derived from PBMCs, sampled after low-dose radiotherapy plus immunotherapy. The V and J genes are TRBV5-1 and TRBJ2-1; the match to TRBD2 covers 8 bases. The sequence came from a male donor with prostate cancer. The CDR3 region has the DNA TGCGCCAGCAGCTCTGGACTAGCCTTGGCTGAGCAGTTCTTC. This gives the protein CASSSGLALAEQFF. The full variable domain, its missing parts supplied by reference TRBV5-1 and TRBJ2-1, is KAGVTQTPRYLIKTRGQQVTLSCSPISGHRSVSWYQQTPGQGLQFLFEYFSETQRNKGNFPGRFSGRQFSNSRSEMNVSTLELGDSALYLCASSSGLALAEQFFGPGTRLTVL.